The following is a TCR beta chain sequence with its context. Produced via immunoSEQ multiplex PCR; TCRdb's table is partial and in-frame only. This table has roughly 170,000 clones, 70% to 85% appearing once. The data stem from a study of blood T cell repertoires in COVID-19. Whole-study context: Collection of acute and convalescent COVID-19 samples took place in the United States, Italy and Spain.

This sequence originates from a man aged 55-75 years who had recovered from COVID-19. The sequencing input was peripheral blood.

The CDR3, as DNA: TGTGCCAGCAGCCAAGTCCAGACAGCAGACTATGGCTACACCTTC. Amino acid sequence: CASSQVQTADYGYTF. V and J are TRBV4-2 and TRBJ1-2, with D possibly matching TRBD1 (5 bases). The CDR3 is 15 residues long. Trimming pared 1 base from V and 3 bases from J, leaving 12 bases between. Germline V gives CDR1 LGHNA, CDR2 YNFKEQ.